A selection of T cell receptor beta chains follows, all from one sample in a study of T-cell reconstitution after alpha-beta-depleted transplantation in children. TCRdb re-derived calls from the PCR reads in MiXCR, one entry per CDR3 protein. The sample yields around 380,000 distinct CDR3 sequences, roughly a tenth seen once. Sample: PBMCs from the stem cell graft donor, taken from the stem cell graft. The source is a human donor who donated a stem cell graft to a child with acute myeloid leukemia. CDR3s include the opening cysteine and the closing phenylalanine or tryptophan. Each record gives: J gene, V gene, clone size, D gene, CDR3 DNA, CDR3 protein. D genes are given only for firm matches. Part of the rows lack a size; the others show once, few, many or a class for expanded clones.

TRBJ1-2 TRBV5-1 few - TGCGCCAGCAGCCCCCCCGGGCGGGAGGGGAACGGCTACACCTTC CASSPPGREGNGYTF
TRBJ2-1 TRBV5-5 - - TGTGCCAGCAGCGAGGGAGCAGGGTACAATGAGCAGTTCTTC CASSEGAGYNEQFF
TRBJ1-2 TRBV7-3 - - TGTGCCAGCAGCCCCAACGCGGGGCGACACACCTATGGCTACACCTTC CASSPNAGRHTYGYTF
TRBJ2-2 TRBV5-4 - TRBD1 TGTGCCAGCAGCTTAACAGGGGGCCGGGACTACTACACCGGGGAGCTGTTTTTT CASSLTGGRDYYTGELFF
TRBJ1-6 TRBV20-1 - - TGCAGTGCTAGAGATGCGGGGGGGAATTCACCCCTCCACTTT CSARDAGGNSPLHF
TRBJ1-4 TRBV5-1 few - TGCGCCAGCAGCTTGGCCTTATGGGACGGCAGTGAAAAACTGTTTTTT CASSLALWDGSEKLFF
TRBJ2-1 TRBV18 few - TGTGCCAGCTCACCACCGGGACTGAGATACAATGAGCAGTTCTTC CASSPPGLRYNEQFF
TRBJ1-2 TRBV4-1 many TRBD1 TGCGCCAGCAGCCAAGATGCTCAGGGGGCGCAGAACTATGGCTACACCTTC CASSQDAQGAQNYGYTF
TRBJ2-3 TRBV10-3 - TRBD2 TGTGCCATCAGCGACGGGGACAGGGGGACTAGCGGGAGGCCAACTACTAGCACAGATACGCAGTATTTT CAISDGDRGTSGRPTTSTDTQYF
TRBJ2-3 TRBV20-1 few TRBD2 TGCAGTGCTTTAGGACTAGCCCCAGATACGCAGTATTTT CSALGLAPDTQYF
TRBJ1-4 TRBV7-2 few TRBD1 TGTGCCAGCAGCTTGGGACAGGGACCCGAGGAACTGTTTTTT CASSLGQGPEELFF
TRBJ2-7 TRBV7-2 many - TGTGCCAGCAGCTCGGCTGACTGGTCGAGCTCCTACGAGCAGTACTTC CASSSADWSSSYEQYF
TRBJ2-3 TRBV20-1 few TRBD2 TGCAGTGCTAGAGAGTTAGCGGGGGGGGTGACAGATACGCAGTATTTT CSARELAGGVTDTQYF
TRBJ2-3 TRBV27 - - TGTGCCAGCAGCCCAGGTGCGGGAAGGATGGTAGATACGCAGTATTTT CASSPGAGRMVDTQYF
TRBJ2-7 TRBV28 - TRBD2 TGTGCCAGCAGTTTAGGCGGGAGGGACTACGAGCAGTACTTC CASSLGGRDYEQYF
TRBJ2-5 TRBV11-1 few - TGTGCCAGCAGGTCATACAGGGTGGAGACCCAGTACTTC CASRSYRVETQYF
TRBJ2-5 TRBV4-1 few - TGCGCCAGCAGCCAAGAGGGAACGGGAAAAGAGACCCAGTACTTC CASSQEGTGKETQYF
TRBJ2-2 TRBV19 - TRBD1 TGTGCCAGTAGCGAGACAGGGACCGCCGGGGAGCTGTTTTTT CASSETGTAGELFF
TRBJ2-2 TRBV12-3/TRBV12-4 few - TGTGCCAGCAGTCAAATTCCAAACACCGGGGAGCTGTTTTTT CASSQIPNTGELFF
TRBJ2-1 TRBV29-1 few TRBD2 TGCAGCGCCCGGACTAGCGGGTCAGTCGGCAATGAGCAGTTCTTC CSARTSGSVGNEQFF
TRBJ2-2 TRBV29-1 few TRBD2 TGCAGCGTTGAAACTAGCGGGGGGGCCTACACCGGGGAGCTGTTTTTT CSVETSGGAYTGELFF
TRBJ1-1 TRBV27 few - TGTGCCAGCAGTTTAAACGGGGAAACTGAAGCTTTCTTT CASSLNGETEAFF
TRBJ2-1 TRBV7-9 few - TGTGCCAGCTCCCCCAACTCCTACAATGAGCAGTTCTTC CASSPNSYNEQFF
TRBJ2-3 TRBV5-1 many - TGCGCCAGCAGCCCGACTAGCACAGATACGCAGTATTTT CASSPTSTDTQYF
TRBJ2-5 TRBV28 - - TGTGCCAGCAGTTTACCCAGTCCAGAGACCCAGTACTTC CASSLPSPETQYF
TRBJ2-1 TRBV20-1 - - TGCAGCCCTAAGGAGAAAAGCTCCTACAATGAGCAGTTCTTC CSPKEKSSYNEQFF
TRBJ2-1 TRBV5-1 - TRBD2 TGCGCCAGCAGCGTTAGCGGGGGAAATTACAATGAGCAGTTCTTC CASSVSGGNYNEQFF
TRBJ2-3 TRBV21-1 many - TGTGCCAGCAGCGTCCGGGACGGAGGGGCAGATACGCAGTATTTT CASSVRDGGADTQYF
TRBJ1-2 TRBV2 few - TGTGCCAGCAGCTTGGACTTGGGGGATGACTACACCTTC CASSLDLGDDYTF
TRBJ2-1 TRBV20-1 few TRBD2 TGCAGTGCAAGGACTAGCTTCTACAATGAGCAGTTCTTC CSARTSFYNEQFF
TRBJ2-2 TRBV5-5 - - TGTGCCAGCAGCTTGCAGATGAGGATCGGGGAGCTGTTTTTT CASSLQMRIGELFF
TRBJ2-1 TRBV20-1 many TRBD1 TGCAGTGCTAGAGGGTTGGACAGGGCTATACATGAGCAGTTCTTC CSARGLDRAIHEQFF
TRBJ2-5 TRBV10-3 few TRBD2 TGTGCCATCGGCGGGACTAGCGGGGACCAAGAGACCCAGTACTTC CAIGGTSGDQETQYF
TRBJ2-7 TRBV5-1 - - TGCGCCAGCAGCTTGGGGTGGACCTCCTACGAGCAGTACTTC CASSLGWTSYEQYF
TRBJ2-2 TRBV6-5 many - TGTGCCAGCAGTTACTCACGGACCGGGGAGCTGTTTTTT CASSYSRTGELFF
TRBJ2-1 TRBV7-9 - - TGTGCCAGCAGCCCCCTGGTAGGCGATGAGCAGTTCTTC CASSPLVGDEQFF
TRBJ2-2 TRBV10-3 many TRBD2 TGTGCCACACACGGTAGGGAGGGCGACACCGGGGAGCTGTTTTTT CATHGREGDTGELFF
TRBJ1-1 TRBV10-3 many - TGTGCCATCAGAAGGGGGAACACTGAAGCTTTCTTT CAIRRGNTEAFF
TRBJ2-1 TRBV12-3/TRBV12-4 - TRBD2 TGTGCCAGCAGTTACGCTAGCGGGAGCATCTATGAGCAGTTCTTC CASSYASGSIYEQFF
TRBJ2-2 TRBV14 - - TGTGCCAGCAGCCAAGAACGGTGGGGGAACACCGGGGAGCTGTTTTTT CASSQERWGNTGELFF
TRBJ2-5 TRBV7-8 few - TGTGCCAGCAGCTTAGGGTATAAAGAGACCCAGTACTTC CASSLGYKETQYF
TRBJ2-1 TRBV5-1 few TRBD2 TGCGCCAGCAGCTTGCTCCGACTAGCGGGAGGCATTGGCAATGAGCAGTTCTTC CASSLLRLAGGIGNEQFF
TRBJ2-5 TRBV2 - TRBD1 TGTGCCAGCAGTGAACAGGGGGCGGAAGAGACCCAGTACTTC CASSEQGAEETQYF
TRBJ2-2 TRBV7-2 - - TGTGCCAGCAGCTTATTTAGCGGCGGTGCCGGGGAGCTGTTTTTT CASSLFSGGAGELFF
TRBJ2-3 TRBV20-1 few - TGCAGTGCACCCTCCGGGACTGGGGAATATACGCAGTATTTT CSAPSGTGEYTQYF
TRBJ2-3 TRBV20-1 many - TGCAGTGCTAGAGAGGATACGCAGTATTTT CSAREDTQYF
TRBJ2-1 TRBV2 - TRBD1 TGTGCCAGCAAGCGGCACAGGGGGTATGAGCAGTTCTTC CASKRHRGYEQFF
TRBJ1-1 TRBV15 many - TGTGCCACCAGCCCAGGCGGAGCGGACACTGAAGCTTTCTTT CATSPGGADTEAFF
TRBJ2-7 TRBV27 few TRBD2 TGTGCCAGCAGTTTGTATGCGGGAGGGAGGTACGAGCAGTACTTC CASSLYAGGRYEQYF
TRBJ1-6 TRBV20-1 - - TGCAGTGCTGGTGTGAGCTCCTATAATTCACCCCTCCACTTT CSAGVSSYNSPLHF